One and the same sample provided the 3 T cell receptor beta chains below, sequenced in a study of blood T cells in healthy people across ages. The second PCR ran roughly 7 to 12 cycles with a sample-barcoded 5' primer and J-beta primers. In TCRdb, the 5' RACE reads were re-called with MiXCR into one record per CDR3 protein. This sample has about 680,000 distinct CDR3 sequences, with around 49% found just once. Sequencing was carried out using blood. These receptors originate from a woman aged 55 to 70 in good health.

The J gene is TRBJ2-1, the V gene TRBV19; D is undetermined. V lost 2 bases and J 6 bases, leaving 8 bases between the germline ends. There are 13 residues in the CDR3. CDR1 is LNHDA and CDR2 is SQIVND in the germline V gene (reference sequence). CDR3 region: CASSIFGVNEQFF. In nucleotides, the CDR3 is TGTGCCAGTAGTATATTCGGCGTCAATGAGCAGTTCTTC.

The rearrangement joins TRBV7-8 to TRBJ1-2, with 7 positions matching TRBD1. Per germline, CDR1 SGHVS and CDR2 FQNEAQ. This CDR3 is built from 15 residues. The trim removed 2 bases at V and 0 bases at J, leaving 3 bases unmatched. The CDR3 is CASSLRGQTNYGYTF. The CDR3 DNA reads as TGTGCCAGCAGCTTAAGGGGACAGACTAACTATGGCTACACCTTC.

This clonotype has only a few counts. The CDR3, as DNA: TGCAGTGCTAACGGGAATGAGCAGTTCTTC. It codes for CSANGNEQFF. This chain links TRBV20-1 with TRBJ2-1, with no clear D. The germline V and J ends were trimmed by 4 bases and 7 bases, with 5 bases remaining between them. Germline assignment: CDR1 DFQATT and CDR2 SNEGSKA (reference sequence). CDR3 length: 10 amino acids.